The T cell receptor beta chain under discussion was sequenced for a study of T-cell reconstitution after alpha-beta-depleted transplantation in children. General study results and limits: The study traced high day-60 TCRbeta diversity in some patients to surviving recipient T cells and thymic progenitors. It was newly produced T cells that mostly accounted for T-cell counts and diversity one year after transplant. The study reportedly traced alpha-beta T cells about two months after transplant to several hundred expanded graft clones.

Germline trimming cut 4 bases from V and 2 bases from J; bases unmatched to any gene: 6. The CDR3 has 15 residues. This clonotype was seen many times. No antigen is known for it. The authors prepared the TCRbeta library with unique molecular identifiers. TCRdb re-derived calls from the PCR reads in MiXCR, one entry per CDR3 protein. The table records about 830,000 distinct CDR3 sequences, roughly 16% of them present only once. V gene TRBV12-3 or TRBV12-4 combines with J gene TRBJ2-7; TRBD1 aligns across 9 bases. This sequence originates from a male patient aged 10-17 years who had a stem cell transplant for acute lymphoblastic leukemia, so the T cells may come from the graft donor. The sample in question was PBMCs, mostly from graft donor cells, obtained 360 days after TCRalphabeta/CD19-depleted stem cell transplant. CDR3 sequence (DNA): TGTGCCAGCAGTTCCAACCGGGACAGGGCCTACGAGCAGTACTTC. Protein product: CASSSNRDRAYEQYF.